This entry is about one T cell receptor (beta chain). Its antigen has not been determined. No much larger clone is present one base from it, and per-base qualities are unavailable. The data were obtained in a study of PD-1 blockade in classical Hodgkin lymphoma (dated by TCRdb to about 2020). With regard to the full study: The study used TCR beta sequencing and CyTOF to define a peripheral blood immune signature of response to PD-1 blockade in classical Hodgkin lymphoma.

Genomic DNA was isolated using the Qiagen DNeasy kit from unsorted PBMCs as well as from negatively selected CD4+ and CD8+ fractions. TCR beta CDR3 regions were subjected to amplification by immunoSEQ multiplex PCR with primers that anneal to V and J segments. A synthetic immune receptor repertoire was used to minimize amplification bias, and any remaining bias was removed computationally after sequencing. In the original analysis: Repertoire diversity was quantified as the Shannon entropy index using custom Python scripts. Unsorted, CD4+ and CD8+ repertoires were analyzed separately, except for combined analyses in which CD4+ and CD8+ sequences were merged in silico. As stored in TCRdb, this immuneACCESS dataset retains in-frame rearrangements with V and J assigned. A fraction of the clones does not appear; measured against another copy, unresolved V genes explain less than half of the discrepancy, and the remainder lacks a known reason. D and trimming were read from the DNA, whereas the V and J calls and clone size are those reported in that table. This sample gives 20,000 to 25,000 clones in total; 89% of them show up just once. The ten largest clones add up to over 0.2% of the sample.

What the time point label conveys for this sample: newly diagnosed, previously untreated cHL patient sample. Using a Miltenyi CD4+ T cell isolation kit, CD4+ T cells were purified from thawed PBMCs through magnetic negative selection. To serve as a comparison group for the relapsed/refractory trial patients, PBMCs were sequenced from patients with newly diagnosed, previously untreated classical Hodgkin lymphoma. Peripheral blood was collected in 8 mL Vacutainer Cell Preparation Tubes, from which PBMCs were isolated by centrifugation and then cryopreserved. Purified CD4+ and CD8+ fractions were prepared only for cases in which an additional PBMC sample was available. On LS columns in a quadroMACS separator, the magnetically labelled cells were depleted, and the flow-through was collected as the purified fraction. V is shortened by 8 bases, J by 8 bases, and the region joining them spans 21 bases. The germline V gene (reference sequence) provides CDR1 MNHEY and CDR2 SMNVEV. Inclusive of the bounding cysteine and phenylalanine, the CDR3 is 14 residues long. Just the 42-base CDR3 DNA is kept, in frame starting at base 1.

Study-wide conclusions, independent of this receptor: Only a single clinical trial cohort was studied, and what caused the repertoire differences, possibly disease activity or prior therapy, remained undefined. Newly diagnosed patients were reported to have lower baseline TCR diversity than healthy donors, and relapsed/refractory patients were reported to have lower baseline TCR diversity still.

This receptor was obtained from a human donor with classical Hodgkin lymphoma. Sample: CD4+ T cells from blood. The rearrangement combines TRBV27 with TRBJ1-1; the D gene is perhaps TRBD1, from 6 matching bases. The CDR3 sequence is CASQPQGRQPEAFF. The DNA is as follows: TGTGCCAGCCAGCCACAGGGTCGACAACCCGAAGCTTTCTTT.